In its sample, the clone carrying this T cell receptor (beta chain) was seen a few times. Cohort allocation depended upon clinical history that participants reported. This entry comes from a study of blood T cell repertoires in COVID-19. About the research overall: Samples came from the United States, Italy and Spain, spanning acute and convalescent COVID-19. PBMCs, B-cell-depleted T cells, or T cells were the source of the cDNA or gDNA that made up the material.

Original data processing: Reference gene primer amplification gave estimated nucleated cell counts. Measured with immunoSEQ multiplex PCR; TCRdb has only the in-frame clones, and not every one. That table furnishes V, J and clone size, whereas the DNA furnished D and trimming. The table lists 300,000 or so clones, roughly 87% of them singletons. Between the trimmed V and J ends, which lost 8 bases and 4 bases, there was a span of 17 bases. The CDR3 length is 14 residues. The germline CDR1 and CDR2 sequences are ENHRY and SYGVKD. V is TRBV10-3 and J is TRBJ1-1; D call uncertain. Sequencing was done on a sample of PBMCs or T cells enriched from blood (not recorded which). The sequence was collected from a woman aged 25 to 39 who had recovered from COVID-19. The CDR3: CAIGRGGFGTEAFF. CDR3 DNA: TGTGCCATCGGCCGGGGAGGGTTTGGCACTGAAGCTTTCTTT.